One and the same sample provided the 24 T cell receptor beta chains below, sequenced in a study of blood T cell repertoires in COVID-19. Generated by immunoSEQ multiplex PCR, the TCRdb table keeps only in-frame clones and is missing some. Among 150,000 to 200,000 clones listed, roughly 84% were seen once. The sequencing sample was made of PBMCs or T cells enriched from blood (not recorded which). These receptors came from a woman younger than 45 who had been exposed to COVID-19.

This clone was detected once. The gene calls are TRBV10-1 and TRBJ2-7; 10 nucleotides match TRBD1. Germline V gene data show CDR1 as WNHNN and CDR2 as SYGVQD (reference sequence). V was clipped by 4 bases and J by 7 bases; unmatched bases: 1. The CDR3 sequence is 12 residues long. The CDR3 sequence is CASSGTGGEQYF. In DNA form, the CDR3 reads TGCGCCAGCAGTGGGACAGGGGGTGAGCAGTACTTC.

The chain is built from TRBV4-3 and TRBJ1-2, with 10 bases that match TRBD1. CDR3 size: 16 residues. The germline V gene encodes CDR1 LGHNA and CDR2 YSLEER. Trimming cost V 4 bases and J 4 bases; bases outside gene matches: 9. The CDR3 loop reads CASSPRLGQGFYGYTF. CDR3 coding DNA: TGCGCCAGCAGCCCCAGATTGGGACAGGGGTTCTATGGCTACACCTTC.

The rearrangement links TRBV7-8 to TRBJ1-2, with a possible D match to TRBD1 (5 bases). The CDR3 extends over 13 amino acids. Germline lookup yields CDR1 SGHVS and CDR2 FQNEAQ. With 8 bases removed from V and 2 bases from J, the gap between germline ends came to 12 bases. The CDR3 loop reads CASAPGGNYGYTF. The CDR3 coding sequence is TGTGCCAGCGCCCCGGGGGGAAACTATGGCTACACCTTC.

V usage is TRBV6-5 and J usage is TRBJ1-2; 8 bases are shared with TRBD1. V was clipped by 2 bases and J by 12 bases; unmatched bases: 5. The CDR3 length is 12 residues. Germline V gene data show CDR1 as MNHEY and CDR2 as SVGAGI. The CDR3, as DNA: TGTGCCAGCAGTTACGGGGCAGGGGGCAACACCTTC. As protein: CASSYGAGGNTF.

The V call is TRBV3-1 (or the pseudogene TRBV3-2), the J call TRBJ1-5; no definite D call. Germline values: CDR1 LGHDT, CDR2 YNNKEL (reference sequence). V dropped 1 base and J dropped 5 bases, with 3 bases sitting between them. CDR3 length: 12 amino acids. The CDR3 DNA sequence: TGTGCCAGCAGCCAAGCTGATCAGCCCCAGCATTTT. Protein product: CASSQADQPQHF.

The CDR3 bases are TGTGCCAGCAGCGTCGGGACAGGGGGTAATGAAAAACTGTTTTTT. This gives the protein CASSVGTGGNEKLFF. The chain couples TRBV9 to TRBJ1-4, with 11 bases aligning to TRBD1. CDR1 SGDLS and CDR2 YYNGEE come from the germline V gene. V gave up 2 bases and J gave up 4 bases; unmatched junction bases: 1. The CDR3 extends over 15 amino acids.

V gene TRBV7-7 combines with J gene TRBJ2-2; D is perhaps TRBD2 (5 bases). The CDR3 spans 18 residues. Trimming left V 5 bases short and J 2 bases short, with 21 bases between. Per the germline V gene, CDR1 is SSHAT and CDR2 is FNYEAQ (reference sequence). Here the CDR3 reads CASSRRRSAGPNTGELFF. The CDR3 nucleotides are TGTGCCAGCAGCCGTCGGCGGTCGGCGGGTCCAAACACCGGGGAGCTGTTTTTT.

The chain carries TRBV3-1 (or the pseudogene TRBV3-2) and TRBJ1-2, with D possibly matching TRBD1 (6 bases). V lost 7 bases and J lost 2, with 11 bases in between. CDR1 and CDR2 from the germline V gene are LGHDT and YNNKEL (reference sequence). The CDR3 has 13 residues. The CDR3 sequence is CASTLRGNYGYTF. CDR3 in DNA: TGTGCCAGCACCCTCAGGGGAAACTATGGCTACACCTTC.

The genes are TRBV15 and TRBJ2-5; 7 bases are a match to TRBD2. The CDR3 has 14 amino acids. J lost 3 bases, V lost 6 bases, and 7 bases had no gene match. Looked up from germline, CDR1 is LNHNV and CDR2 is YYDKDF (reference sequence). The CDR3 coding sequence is TGTGCCACCAGTCTTATCGGGACTAAAGAGACCCAGTACTTC. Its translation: CATSLIGTKETQYF. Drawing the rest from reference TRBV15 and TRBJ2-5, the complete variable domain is DAMVIQNPRYQVTQFGKPVTLSCSQTLNHNVMYWYQQKSSQAPKLLFHYYDKDFNNEADTPDNFQSRRPNTSFCFLDIRSPGLGDTAMYLCATSLIGTKETQYFGPGTRLLVL.

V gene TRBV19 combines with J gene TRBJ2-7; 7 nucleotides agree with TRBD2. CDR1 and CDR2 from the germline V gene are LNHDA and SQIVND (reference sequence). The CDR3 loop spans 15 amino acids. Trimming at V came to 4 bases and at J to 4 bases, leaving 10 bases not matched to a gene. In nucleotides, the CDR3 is TGTGCCAGTAGTAGAACCGGGACGGGGGGTTACGAGCAGTACTTC. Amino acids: CASSRTGTGGYEQYF.

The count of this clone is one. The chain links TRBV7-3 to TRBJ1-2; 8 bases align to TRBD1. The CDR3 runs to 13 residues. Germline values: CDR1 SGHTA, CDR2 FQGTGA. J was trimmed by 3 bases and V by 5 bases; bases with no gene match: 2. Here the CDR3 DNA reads TGTGCCAGCAGCGAGGGACAGGACTATGGCTACACCTTC. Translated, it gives CASSEGQDYGYTF.

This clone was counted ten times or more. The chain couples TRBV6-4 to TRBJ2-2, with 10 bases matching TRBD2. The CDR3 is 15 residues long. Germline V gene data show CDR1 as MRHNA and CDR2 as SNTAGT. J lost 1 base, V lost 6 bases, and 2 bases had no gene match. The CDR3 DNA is TGTGCCAGCAGCCTAGCGGGGGAGAACACCGGGGAGCTGTTTTTT. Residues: CASSLAGENTGELFF.

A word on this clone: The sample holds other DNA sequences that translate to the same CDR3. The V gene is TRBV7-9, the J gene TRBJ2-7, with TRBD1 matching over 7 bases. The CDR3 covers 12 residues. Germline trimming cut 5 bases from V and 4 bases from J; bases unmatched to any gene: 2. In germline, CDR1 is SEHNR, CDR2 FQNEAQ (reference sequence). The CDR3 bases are TGTGCCAGCAGCCTACAGGGGTACGAGCAGTACTTC. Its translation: CASSLQGYEQYF.

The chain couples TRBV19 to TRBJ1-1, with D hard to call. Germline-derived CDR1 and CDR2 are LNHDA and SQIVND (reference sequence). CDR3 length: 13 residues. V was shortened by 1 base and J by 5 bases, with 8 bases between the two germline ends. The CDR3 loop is CASSIAIGTEAFF. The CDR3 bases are TGTGCCAGTAGTATAGCGATCGGGACTGAAGCTTTCTTT.

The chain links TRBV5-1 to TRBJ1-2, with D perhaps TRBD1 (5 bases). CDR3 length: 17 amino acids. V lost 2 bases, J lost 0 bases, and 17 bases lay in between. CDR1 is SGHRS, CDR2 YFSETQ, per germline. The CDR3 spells CASSFFLSTETNYGYTF. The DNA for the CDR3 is TGCGCCAGCAGCTTTTTCCTTTCGACAGAGACTAACTATGGCTACACCTTC.

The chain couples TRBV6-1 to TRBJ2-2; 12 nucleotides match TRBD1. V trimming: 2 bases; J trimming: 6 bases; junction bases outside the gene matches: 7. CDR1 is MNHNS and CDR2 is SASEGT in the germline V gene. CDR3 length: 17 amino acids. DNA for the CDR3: TGTGCCAGCAGTGAAATCCGGGACAGGGGGCGAGCCGGGGAGCTGTTTTTT. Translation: CASSEIRDRGRAGELFF.

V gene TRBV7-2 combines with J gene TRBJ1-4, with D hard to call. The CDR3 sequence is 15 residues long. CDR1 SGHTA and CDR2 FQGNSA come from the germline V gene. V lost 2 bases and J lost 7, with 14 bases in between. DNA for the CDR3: TGTGCCAGCAGCTTAATTGGGTCCGCGGGTGAAAAACTGTTTTTT. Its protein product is CASSLIGSAGEKLFF.

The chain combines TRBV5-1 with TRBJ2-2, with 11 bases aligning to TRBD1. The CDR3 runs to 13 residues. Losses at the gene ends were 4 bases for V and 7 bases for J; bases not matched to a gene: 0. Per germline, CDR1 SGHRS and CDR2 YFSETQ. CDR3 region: CASSGTGGGELFF. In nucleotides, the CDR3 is TGCGCCAGCAGCGGGACAGGGGGCGGGGAGCTGTTTTTT.

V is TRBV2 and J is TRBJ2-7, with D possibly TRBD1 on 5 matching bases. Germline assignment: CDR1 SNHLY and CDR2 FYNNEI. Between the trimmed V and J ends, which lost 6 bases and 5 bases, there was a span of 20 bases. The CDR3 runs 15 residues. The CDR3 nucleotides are TGTGCCAGCAGGGCCGGGCGGCAGGGTGGCAACGAGCAGTACTTC. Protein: CASRAGRQGGNEQYF.

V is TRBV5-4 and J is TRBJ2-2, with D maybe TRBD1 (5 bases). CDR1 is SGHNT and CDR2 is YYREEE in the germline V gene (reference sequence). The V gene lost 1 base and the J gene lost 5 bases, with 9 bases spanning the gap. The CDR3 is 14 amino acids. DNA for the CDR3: TGTGCCAGCAGCTTGCTGGGGCGGACCGGGGAGCTGTTTTTT. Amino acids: CASSLLGRTGELFF.

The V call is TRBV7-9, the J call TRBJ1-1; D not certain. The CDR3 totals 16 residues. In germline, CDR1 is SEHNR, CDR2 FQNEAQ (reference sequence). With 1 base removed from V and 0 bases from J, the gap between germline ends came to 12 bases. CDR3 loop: CASSLVGWRVNTEAFF. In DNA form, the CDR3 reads TGTGCCAGCAGCTTAGTAGGATGGAGGGTGAACACTGAAGCTTTCTTT.

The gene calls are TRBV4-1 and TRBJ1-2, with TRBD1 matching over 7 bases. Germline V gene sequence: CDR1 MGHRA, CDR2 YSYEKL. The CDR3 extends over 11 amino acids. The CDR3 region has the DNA TGCGCTACAGGGGAGAACTATGGCTACACCTTC. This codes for CATGENYGYTF.

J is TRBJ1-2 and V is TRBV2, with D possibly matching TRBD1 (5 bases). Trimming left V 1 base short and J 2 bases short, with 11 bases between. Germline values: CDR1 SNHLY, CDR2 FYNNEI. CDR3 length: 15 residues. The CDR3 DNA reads TGTGCCAGCAGTGAAGGGGGCGGGGTGAACTATGGCTACACCTTC. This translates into CASSEGGGVNYGYTF.

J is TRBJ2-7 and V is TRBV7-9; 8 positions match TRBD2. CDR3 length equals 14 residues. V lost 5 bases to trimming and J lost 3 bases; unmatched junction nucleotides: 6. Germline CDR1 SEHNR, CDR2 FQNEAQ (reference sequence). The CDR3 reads CASSPTGGGYEQYF. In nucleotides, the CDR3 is TGTGCCAGCAGCCCCACGGGGGGGGGCTACGAGCAGTACTTC.